A single sample gave rise to the 26 T cell receptor beta chains below, sequenced in a study of blood T cell repertoires in COVID-19. Assay: immunoSEQ multiplex PCR; the TCRdb copy retains only in-frame clones and omits some. Of about 220,000 clones in the sample, around 82% were seen once. Sequenced material: peripheral blood. The receptors derive from a woman of 80 years or more with acute or convalescent COVID-19.

This sequence joins TRBV5-1 and TRBJ1-1, with TRBD1 matching 7 bases. This CDR3 contains 13 residues. V shed 5 bases, J shed 3 bases, and the junction held 4 bases outside the gene matches. Germline lookup yields CDR1 SGHRS and CDR2 YFSETQ. The CDR3 sequence: CASRLDRDTEAFF. Written as DNA, the CDR3 is TGCGCCAGCAGACTAGACAGGGACACTGAAGCTTTCTTT.

This chain links TRBV24-1 with TRBJ1-5; TRBD1 matches at 7 bases. Unmatched junction bases numbered 4, after V lost 5 bases and J lost 4 bases. From germline, CDR1 is KGHDR and CDR2 SFDVKD. CDR3 length equals 14 residues. The DNA for the CDR3 is TGTGCCACCAGTGGACAGGGCAATAATCAGCCCCAGCATTTT. The encoded protein is CATSGQGNNQPQHF.

This clone appeared a few times. V is TRBV7-2 and J is TRBJ2-1; 13 bases map to TRBD2. The CDR3 runs to 14 residues. CDR1 and CDR2 (germline): SGHTA, FQGNSA. Trimming at V came to 10 bases and at J to 7 bases, leaving 7 bases not matched to a gene. The CDR3, as DNA: TGTGCCACCAGGACTAGCGGGGGCCCTAATGAGCAGTTCTTC. It codes for CATRTSGGPNEQFF.

V gene TRBV11-2 combines with J gene TRBJ1-1, with 7 positions matching TRBD1. The germline CDR1 and CDR2 sequences are SGHAT and FQNNGV. J lost 5 bases, V lost 1 base, and 16 bases had no gene match. The CDR3 is 18 amino acids. The CDR3 bases are TGTGCCAGCAGCTTAGGCCCCATGGGGCTTAGACAGGGAACTGAAGCTTTCTTT. Its protein product is CASSLGPMGLRQGTEAFF.

The chain is built from TRBV3-1 (or the pseudogene TRBV3-2) and TRBJ2-5; 14 positions match TRBD2. J was trimmed by 5 bases and V by 3 bases; bases with no gene match: 2. CDR1 and CDR2 (germline): LGHDT, YNNKEL (reference sequence). CDR3 length: 15 amino acids. In nucleotides, the CDR3 is TGTGCCAGCAGCCAGACTAGCGGGGGGGTCGAGACCCAGTACTTC. Its translation: CASSQTSGGVETQYF.

This clone was observed a handful of times. The chain couples TRBV18 to TRBJ2-7; D gene unclear. The CDR3 is 13 amino acids. Germline lookup yields CDR1 KGHSH and CDR2 LQKENI. V was trimmed by 3 bases and J by 0 bases, leaving 6 bases between them. Here the CDR3 DNA reads TGTGCCAGCTCACCCGCTAGCTCCTACGAGCAGTACTTC. This gives the protein CASSPASSYEQYF.

J is TRBJ1-1 and V is TRBV7-9; 9 nucleotides match TRBD1. CDR1 is SEHNR, CDR2 FQNEAQ, per germline (reference sequence). V shed 1 base and J 9 bases; nucleotides not matched to a gene: 6. This CDR3 spans 14 amino acids. In DNA form, the CDR3 reads TGTGCCAGCAGCTTAGAAGGGACAGGGTCCCAAGCTTTCTTT. Protein: CASSLEGTGSQAFF.

This chain uses TRBV5-1 with TRBJ2-2, with 7 bases identical to TRBD1. The CDR3 is made up of 15 amino acids. V shed 0 bases, J shed 5 bases, and the junction held 4 bases outside the gene matches. In germline, CDR1 is SGHRS, CDR2 YFSETQ. The CDR3, as DNA: TGCGCCAGCAGCTTGGAAGGGGGCCAGACCGGGGAGCTGTTTTTT. This sequence encodes CASSLEGGQTGELFF.

This clone appeared a few times. The chain employs TRBV4-3 and TRBJ1-2; tentative D call: TRBD1 (6 bases). The CDR3 consists of 15 residues. Trimming pared 3 bases from V and 8 bases from J, leaving 19 bases between. Germline CDR1 reads LGHNA; CDR2 reads YSLEER. For the CDR3, the DNA is TGCGCCAGCAGCCAGAACAGGGCGGTTGTTGGCGGCTACACCTTC. It specifies CASSQNRAVVGGYTF.

The V call is TRBV19, the J call TRBJ1-1, with D uncertain. Germline CDR1 and CDR2: LNHDA and SQIVND (reference sequence). This CDR3 is built from 14 residues. The V gene lost 4 bases and the J gene lost 4 bases, with 13 bases spanning the gap. The CDR3 nucleotides are TGTGCCAGTAGTACGTCAACGGGATCCACTGAAGCTTTCTTT. It yields the protein CASSTSTGSTEAFF.

Only a few counts were recorded for this clone. The genes are TRBV5-1 and TRBJ2-7; D gene ambiguous. The germline V gene has CDR1 SGHRS and CDR2 YFSETQ. This CDR3 contains 14 residues. V lost 4 bases and J 2 bases, leaving 13 bases between the germline ends. Here the CDR3 reads CASSAPGATYEQYF. The DNA of the CDR3 is TGCGCCAGCAGCGCCCCCGGAGCGACCTACGAGCAGTACTTC.

In its sample, this clone was seen once. This chain connects TRBV3-1 (or the pseudogene TRBV3-2) to TRBJ1-1; D is uncertain. There are 12 residues in the CDR3. Germline assignment: CDR1 LGHDT and CDR2 YNNKEL (reference sequence). Trimming took off 10 bases at V and 2 bases at J, with 11 bases between the two ends. The CDR3: CATADTNTEAFF. The CDR3 region has the DNA TGTGCCACCGCGGATACTAACACTGAAGCTTTCTTT.

The chain couples TRBV10-2 to TRBJ1-1; possibly TRBD1 for D (6 bases). This CDR3 has 12 residues. The ends were cut back, 6 bases at V and 4 bases at J, with 9 bases in the middle. The germline V gene has CDR1 WSHSY and CDR2 SAAADI. The CDR3 DNA follows: TGCGCCAGCAGGGACAGCTCCACTGAAGCTTTCTTT. The encoded protein is CASRDSSTEAFF.

The chain has TRBV6-6 and TRBJ2-1; 9 bases match TRBD1. J gave up 8 bases and V 4 bases, and 12 bases lay outside the gene matches. Germline V gene data show CDR1 as MNHNY and CDR2 as SVGAGI (reference sequence). The CDR3 contains 16 residues. DNA for the CDR3: TGTGCCAGCAGTTTGACTCCGGGACAGGGATTCGATGAGCAGTTCTTC. Translated, it gives CASSLTPGQGFDEQFF.

The chain uses TRBV29-1 and TRBJ1-1; TRBD1 matches at 9 bases. CDR3 length: 15 residues. CDR1 SQVTM and CDR2 ANQGSEA come from the germline V gene. The ends lost 4 bases at V and 1 base at J; junction bases unmatched: 7. The CDR3 region has the DNA TGCAGCGTTGCTCCACAGGGGGCCGAGAACACTGAAGCTTTCTTT. This codes for CSVAPQGAENTEAFF.

The rearrangement links TRBV28 to TRBJ2-1, with 11 bases aligning to TRBD1. The CDR3 totals 12 residues. The trim removed 4 bases at V and 12 bases at J, leaving 2 bases unmatched. Per germline, CDR1 MDHEN and CDR2 SYDVKM. The CDR3 spells CASSSDRGPQFF. The CDR3 DNA sequence: TGTGCCAGCAGTTCGGACAGGGGGCCGCAGTTCTTC.

The chain combines TRBV24-1 with TRBJ1-2; possibly TRBD1 for D (5 bases). The V end was cut by 4 bases, the J end by 8 bases, with 19 bases between. Germline values: CDR1 KGHDR, CDR2 SFDVKD. There are 15 residues in the CDR3. DNA of the CDR3: TGTGCCACCAGTGACCCCACGGACCAGGGCAGGGGCTACACCTTC. Encoded protein: CATSDPTDQGRGYTF.

This chain joins TRBV5-4 and TRBJ1-1, with TRBD1 as a possible D gene (5 bases). CDR1 and CDR2 (germline): SGHNT, YYREEE (reference sequence). The CDR3 has 14 residues. V gave up 4 bases and J gave up 1 base, with 11 bases separating them. CDR3 residues: CASSRGLGNTEAFF. CDR3 in DNA: TGTGCCAGCAGCCGGGGACTGGGGAACACTGAAGCTTTCTTT.

The chain is built from TRBV7-9 and TRBJ2-1, with D hard to call. The ends were cut back, 5 bases at V and 9 bases at J, with 17 bases in the middle. Germline V gene data show CDR1 as SEHNR and CDR2 as FQNEAQ (reference sequence). The CDR3 runs 14 residues. CDR3 sequence: CASSRIVRSGEQFF. CDR3 DNA sequence: TGTGCCAGCAGCCGTATCGTACGGTCGGGTGAGCAGTTCTTC. Looking up the rest from reference TRBV7-9 and TRBJ2-1 gives the full variable domain: DTGVSQNPRHKITKRGQNVTFRCDPISEHNRLYWYRQTLGQGPEFLTYFQNEAQLEKSRLLSDRFSAERPKGSFSTLEIQRTEQGDSAMYLCASSRIVRSGEQFFGPGTRLTVL.

This clone was recorded only once. The rearrangement joins TRBV7-3 to TRBJ1-1, with TRBD1 matching over 7 bases. V trimming: 5 bases; J trimming: 2 bases; junction bases outside the gene matches: 5. The germline gives CDR1 SGHTA, CDR2 FQGTGA. The length of the CDR3 is 14 residues. The CDR3 reads CASSAGGGNTEAFF. CDR3 coding DNA: TGTGCCAGCAGCGCAGGGGGAGGAAACACTGAAGCTTTCTTT.

In its sample, this clone was seen once. V usage is TRBV24-1 and J usage is TRBJ2-1; D might be TRBD2 (6 bases). CDR1 is KGHDR and CDR2 is SFDVKD in the germline V gene. The CDR3 is 16 residues long. V was shortened by 4 bases and J by 1 base, with 13 bases between the two germline ends. CDR3: CATSDPGGRSYNEQFF. CDR3 bases: TGTGCCACCAGTGACCCCGGGGGAAGGTCCTACAATGAGCAGTTCTTC.

This chain uses TRBV25-1 with TRBJ1-4; D uncertain. The germline V and J ends were trimmed by 0 bases and 0 bases, with 14 bases remaining between them. The CDR3 covers 18 residues. Germline CDR1 and CDR2: MGHDK and SYGVNS. The CDR3 loop is CASSEYTGGPTTNEKLFF. In DNA form, the CDR3 reads TGTGCCAGCAGTGAATATACGGGAGGCCCGACAACTAATGAAAAACTGTTTTTT.

The chain uses TRBV9 and TRBJ2-3; D unclear. Between the trimmed V and J ends, which lost 4 bases and 8 bases, there was a span of 11 bases. Germline assignment: CDR1 SGDLS and CDR2 YYNGEE. The CDR3 loop spans 12 amino acids. CDR3 sequence (DNA): TGTGCCAGCAGCCCCCAAGAGGTTACGCAGTATTTT. This codes for CASSPQEVTQYF.

The chain recombines TRBV27 with TRBJ1-1; 7 nucleotides match TRBD1. The CDR3 loop spans 15 amino acids. Losses at the gene ends were 7 bases for V and 0 bases for J; bases not matched to a gene: 8. Germline V gene data show CDR1 as MNHEY and CDR2 as SMNVEV (reference sequence). The CDR3: CASKTGRLMNTEAFF. CDR3 sequence (DNA): TGTGCCAGCAAGACAGGGAGGCTCATGAACACTGAAGCTTTCTTT.

The chain employs TRBV24-1 and TRBJ2-2; D is possibly TRBD1 (7 bases). Deletions cut 3 bases from V and 12 bases from J, with 19 bases between. The CDR3 is 15 amino acids. Germline assignment: CDR1 KGHDR and CDR2 SFDVKD. In nucleotides, the CDR3 is TGTGCCACCAGTGATAACAGGGGCCTTCGGGGGAAGCTGTTTTTT. As protein: CATSDNRGLRGKLFF.

The chain carries TRBV9 and TRBJ2-7, with 10 bases aligning to TRBD2. Germline V gene sequence: CDR1 SGDLS, CDR2 YYNGEE. The CDR3 runs to 17 residues. The trim removed 0 bases at V and 6 bases at J, leaving 12 bases unmatched. The CDR3 protein is CASSVGSSGGTGGEQYF. CDR3 in DNA: TGTGCCAGCAGCGTAGGGTCTAGCGGGGGCACCGGGGGCGAGCAGTACTTC.